A single sample gave rise to the 7 T cell receptor beta chains below, sequenced in a study of immune evolution from preneoplasia to lung adenocarcinoma. Some clones are missing from TCRdb's copy, which holds only in-frame ones; the method was immunoSEQ multiplex PCR. The sample lists under 15,000 clones; about 84% were seen once. Sequenced sample: FFPE tissue from an adenomatous hyperplasia lung lesion. Subset noted: atypical adenomatous hyperplasia (AAH), lung preneoplasia. These receptors originate from a person aged 45 to 69 with lung adenocarcinoma.

The table lists this clone with a count of one. The genes are TRBV28 and TRBJ1-5; no clear D. The CDR3 covers 14 residues. In germline, CDR1 is MDHEN, CDR2 SYDVKM. Trimming shortened V by 4 bases and J by 9 bases, and 16 bases separated the two germline ends. Written as DNA, the CDR3 is TGTGCCAGCAGTTATCGGGCCCCAAGTTCGCCCCAGCATTTT. It encodes CASSYRAPSSPQHF.

The chain has TRBV29-1 and TRBJ2-7; TRBD1 matches 8 bases. CDR3 length: 13 amino acids. Trimming at V came to 3 bases and at J to 5 bases, leaving 6 bases not matched to a gene. Germline lookup yields CDR1 SQVTM and CDR2 ANQGSEA. In DNA, the CDR3 is TGCAGCGTTGAGGGTCAGGGGGCGAACGAGCAGTACTTC. Amino acid sequence: CSVEGQGANEQYF.

This clone was recorded a few times. The V call is TRBV9, the J call TRBJ2-1, with 9 positions matching TRBD1. Germline CDR1 is SGDLS and CDR2 is YYNGEE. The CDR3 has 15 residues. The trim removed 2 bases at V and 6 bases at J, leaving 6 bases unmatched. This CDR3 is CASSVGGTGRNEQFF. The CDR3 coding sequence is TGTGCCAGCAGCGTGGGGGGGACAGGGCGCAATGAGCAGTTCTTC.

The V call is TRBV30, the J call TRBJ1-2; 9 bases align to TRBD1. V trimming: 2 bases; J trimming: 8 bases; junction bases outside the gene matches: 9. CDR3 length equals 14 residues. Germline CDR1 GTSNPN, CDR2 SVGIG (reference sequence). This CDR3 is CAWSPGQGMLGYTF. The CDR3 DNA is TGTGCCTGGAGTCCGGGACAGGGAATGTTGGGCTACACCTTC. The entire variable domain, with the rest obtained from reference TRBV30 and TRBJ1-2, is as follows: SQTIHQWPATLVQPVGSPLSLECTVEGTSNPNLYWYRQAAGRGLQLLFYSVGIGQISSEVPQNLSASRPQDRQFILSSKKLLLSDSGFYLCAWSPGQGMLGYTFGSGTRLTVV.

The chain carries TRBV5-1 and TRBJ2-7, with 10 bases matching TRBD1. J lost 4 bases, V lost 2 bases, and 3 bases had no gene match. Germline values: CDR1 SGHRS, CDR2 YFSETQ. This CDR3 region has 14 residues. The CDR3 sequence is CASSFGDRGYEQYF. In DNA, the CDR3 is TGCGCCAGCAGCTTCGGGGACAGGGGATACGAGCAGTACTTC.

This clone came up once. CDR3: CASSHRGTGRVGANVLTF. The CDR3 nucleotides are TGTGCCAGCAGTCACCGAGGGACAGGGCGGGTTGGGGCCAACGTCCTGACTTTC. The chain couples TRBV27 to TRBJ2-6; TRBD1 agrees at 9 bases. The length of the CDR3 is 18 residues. Germline trimming cut 5 bases from V and 3 bases from J; bases unmatched to any gene: 11. The germline V gene encodes CDR1 MNHEY and CDR2 SMNVEV (reference sequence).

The CDR3 nucleotides read TGTGCCAGCAGTGACCACAGGTTACTCTATGGCTACACCTTC. Protein product: CASSDHRLLYGYTF. The rearrangement uses TRBV6-5 and TRBJ1-2, with D possibly matching TRBD1 (5 bases). Germline CDR1 is MNHEY and CDR2 is SVGAGI. The V end lost 5 bases, the J end lost 4 bases, and 14 bases lay between the germline ends. This CDR3 has 14 amino acids.